These T cell receptor beta chains were read from a single sample in a study of metastatic and nonmetastatic thyroid tumors. MiXCR was used by TCRdb to re-call the PCR reads. The repertoire consists of a few thousand clones, with approximately 35% occurring once and the leading ten covering under 30%. Sequencing used adjacent normal tissue. The receptor set was obtained from a male donor with papillary thyroid cancer or a benign thyroid nodule (not recorded which). Some clones in this sample may be carry-over from other donors' samples. Both conserved end residues are part of each CDR3. Each record gives: clone size, J gene, D gene, V gene, CDR3 protein, CDR3 DNA. The D gene is left open where the match is weak. Not all rows give a size; the values are once, few, many and, for expanded clones, a class.

clone size: NA
J gene: TRBJ1-1
D gene: NA
V gene: TRBV19
CDR3 protein: CASSVVWAPLETEAFF
CDR3 DNA: TGTGCCAGTAGTGTCGTCTGGGCGCCCCTGGAGACTGAAGCTTTCTTT

clone size: few
J gene: TRBJ2-5
D gene: NA
V gene: TRBV10-3
CDR3 protein: CAISESDLRVGTQYF
CDR3 DNA: TGTGCCATCAGTGAGTCGGATTTAAGGGTGGGGACCCAGTACTTC

clone size: hyperexpanded
J gene: TRBJ1-2
D gene: NA
V gene: TRBV28
CDR3 protein: CASSLVSGLWGYTF
CDR3 DNA: TGTGCCAGCAGTTTAGTTAGCGGGCTATGGGGCTACACCTTC

clone size: NA
J gene: TRBJ2-2
D gene: NA
V gene: TRBV7-8
CDR3 protein: CASSLGPSYTTGELFF
CDR3 DNA: TGTGCCAGCAGCTTAGGGCCCAGCTACACCACCGGGGAGCTGTTTTTT

clone size: medium-sized
J gene: TRBJ1-4
D gene: NA
V gene: TRBV16
CDR3 protein: CASSQSGGAANEKLFF
CDR3 DNA: TGTGCCAGCAGCCAATCTGGAGGGGCTGCTAATGAAAAACTGTTTTTT

clone size: once
J gene: TRBJ1-1
D gene: NA
V gene: TRBV25-1
CDR3 protein: CASSGIQGYTEAFF
CDR3 DNA: TGTGCCAGCAGCGGAATCCAGGGATACACTGAAGCTTTCTTT

clone size: few
J gene: TRBJ2-3
D gene: NA
V gene: TRBV5-1
CDR3 protein: CASSSPGRYTDTQYF
CDR3 DNA: TGCGCCAGCAGCTCTCCTGGACGGTACACAGATACGCAGTATTTT

clone size: few
J gene: TRBJ2-1
D gene: TRBD2
V gene: TRBV27
CDR3 protein: CASNSLAGGPNNEQFF
CDR3 DNA: TGTGCCAGCAACTCCTTAGCGGGAGGGCCCAACAATGAGCAGTTCTTC

clone size: NA
J gene: TRBJ2-7
D gene: TRBD2
V gene: TRBV7-2
CDR3 protein: CASSLGLAVSYEQYF
CDR3 DNA: TGTGCCAGCAGCCTGGGACTAGCGGTCTCCTACGAGCAGTACTTC

clone size: NA
J gene: TRBJ1-2
D gene: NA
V gene: TRBV11-2
CDR3 protein: CASSQYRTANYGYTF
CDR3 DNA: TGTGCCAGCAGCCAGTATCGGACAGCTAACTATGGCTACACCTTC

clone size: NA
J gene: TRBJ2-3
D gene: NA
V gene: TRBV20-1
CDR3 protein: CSARDLQPRPGGPSTDTQYF
CDR3 DNA: TGCAGTGCTAGAGATCTCCAACCCCGACCCGGTGGGCCATCAACAGATACGCAGTATTTT

clone size: few
J gene: TRBJ1-2
D gene: TRBD1
V gene: TRBV12-3/TRBV12-4
CDR3 protein: CASSFKGDSNYGYTF
CDR3 DNA: TGTGCCAGCAGTTTTAAAGGGGACAGCAACTATGGCTACACCTTC

clone size: NA
J gene: TRBJ1-5
D gene: NA
V gene: TRBV5-6
CDR3 protein: CASSRAGTPWSNQPQHF
CDR3 DNA: TGTGCCAGCAGCAGGGCCGGGACACCTTGGAGCAATCAGCCCCAGCATTTT

clone size: few
J gene: TRBJ2-1
D gene: NA
V gene: TRBV2
CDR3 protein: CASSCSPGTYNEHFF
CDR3 DNA: TGTGCCAGCAGTTGTAGCCCAGGGACCTACAATGAGCATTTCTTC

clone size: NA
J gene: TRBJ1-1
D gene: TRBD1
V gene: TRBV19
CDR3 protein: CASSIGTGGFDTEAFF
CDR3 DNA: TGTGCCAGTAGTATCGGGACAGGGGGCTTTGACACTGAAGCTTTCTTT

clone size: NA
J gene: TRBJ2-1
D gene: NA
V gene: TRBV5-1
CDR3 protein: CASSLEGSFRGYNEQFF
CDR3 DNA: TGCGCCAGCAGCTTGGAGGGGAGTTTTAGGGGATACAATGAGCAGTTCTTC

clone size: NA
J gene: TRBJ2-1
D gene: TRBD1
V gene: TRBV2
CDR3 protein: CASNPPSTGSEQFF
CDR3 DNA: TGTGCCAGCAACCCACCATCGACAGGGAGTGAGCAGTTCTTC

clone size: many
J gene: TRBJ2-3
D gene: TRBD2
V gene: TRBV18
CDR3 protein: CASSPGLVSDTQYF
CDR3 DNA: TGTGCCAGCTCACCGGGACTAGTCTCAGATACGCAGTATTTT

clone size: few
J gene: TRBJ2-2
D gene: NA
V gene: TRBV24-1
CDR3 protein: CATSDLPPANTGELFF
CDR3 DNA: TGTGCCACCAGTGATTTGCCACCGGCGAACACCGGGGAGCTGTTTTTT

clone size: once
J gene: TRBJ2-1
D gene: TRBD1
V gene: TRBV19
CDR3 protein: CASTTQAATGLYEQFF
CDR3 DNA: TGTGCCAGTACTACACAAGCCGCGACAGGGTTGTATGAGCAGTTCTTC

clone size: medium-sized
J gene: TRBJ2-7
D gene: TRBD1
V gene: TRBV27
CDR3 protein: CASMGRVQGAYEQYF
CDR3 DNA: TGTGCCAGCATGGGTAGAGTGCAGGGGGCCTACGAGCAGTACTTC

clone size: NA
J gene: TRBJ2-7
D gene: TRBD2
V gene: TRBV19
CDR3 protein: CASSRGLAGGGYEQYF
CDR3 DNA: TGTGCCAGTAGTAGGGGACTAGCGGGAGGAGGTTACGAGCAGTACTTC

clone size: few
J gene: TRBJ2-7
D gene: NA
V gene: TRBV20-1
CDR3 protein: CSARGTYEQYF
CDR3 DNA: TGCAGTGCTAGAGGAACCTACGAGCAGTACTTC

clone size: many
J gene: TRBJ2-5
D gene: TRBD2
V gene: TRBV20-1
CDR3 protein: CSARTSGDLQETQYF
CDR3 DNA: TGCAGTGCTAGGACTAGCGGGGATCTTCAAGAGACCCAGTACTTC

clone size: NA
J gene: TRBJ1-6
D gene: NA
V gene: TRBV20-1
CDR3 protein: CSASDGPSPLHF
CDR3 DNA: TGCAGTGCTAGTGATGGGCCTTCACCCCTCCACTTT

clone size: large
J gene: TRBJ2-7
D gene: TRBD2
V gene: TRBV6-1
CDR3 protein: CASSSGTSGREQYF
CDR3 DNA: TGTGCCAGCAGTTCCGGGACTAGCGGGCGGGAGCAGTACTTC

clone size: NA
J gene: TRBJ1-2
D gene: NA
V gene: TRBV30
CDR3 protein: CAWKIPVAYTF
CDR3 DNA: TGTGCCTGGAAGATTCCAGTGGCGTACACCTTC

clone size: few
J gene: TRBJ2-3
D gene: NA
V gene: TRBV25-1
CDR3 protein: CASRDITDTQYF
CDR3 DNA: TGTGCCAGCAGGGACATCACAGATACGCAGTATTTT

clone size: NA
J gene: TRBJ2-7
D gene: TRBD1
V gene: TRBV6-1
CDR3 protein: CASSVLQGAYEQYF
CDR3 DNA: TGTGCCAGCAGTGTACTACAGGGGGCCTACGAGCAGTACTTC

clone size: NA
J gene: TRBJ2-7
D gene: NA
V gene: TRBV27
CDR3 protein: CASSLGELGEQYF
CDR3 DNA: TGTGCCAGCAGTCTGGGGGAATTGGGCGAGCAGTACTTC

clone size: NA
J gene: TRBJ1-1
D gene: NA
V gene: TRBV20-1
CDR3 protein: CSAQEHLNTEAFF
CDR3 DNA: TGCAGTGCACAAGAACACCTTAACACTGAAGCTTTCTTT

clone size: NA
J gene: TRBJ1-2
D gene: NA
V gene: TRBV6-1
CDR3 protein: CASGGSSDSNYGYTF
CDR3 DNA: TGTGCCAGCGGAGGATCGTCGGACTCTAACTATGGCTACACCTTC

clone size: NA
J gene: TRBJ2-7
D gene: NA
V gene: TRBV6-1
CDR3 protein: CASIRQGTGYEQYF
CDR3 DNA: TGTGCCAGCATTCGGCAAGGCACAGGCTACGAGCAGTACTTC

clone size: NA
J gene: TRBJ1-1
D gene: TRBD1
V gene: TRBV5-1
CDR3 protein: CASSFQGANTEAFF
CDR3 DNA: TGCGCCAGCAGTTTTCAGGGGGCGAACACTGAAGCTTTCTTT

clone size: NA
J gene: TRBJ2-2
D gene: TRBD1
V gene: TRBV11-3
CDR3 protein: CASSLDRVDTGELFF
CDR3 DNA: TGTGCCAGCAGCTTGGACAGGGTGGACACCGGGGAGCTGTTTTTT

clone size: NA
J gene: TRBJ2-2
D gene: NA
V gene: TRBV20-1
CDR3 protein: CSAKHGAGELFF
CDR3 DNA: TGCAGTGCTAAACATGGGGCCGGGGAGCTGTTTTTT

clone size: NA
J gene: TRBJ2-1
D gene: NA
V gene: TRBV11-2
CDR3 protein: CASSFLRYSYNEQFF
CDR3 DNA: TGTGCCAGCAGCTTTCTACGATACTCCTACAATGAGCAGTTCTTC

clone size: NA
J gene: TRBJ1-1
D gene: NA
V gene: TRBV6-2/TRBV6-3
CDR3 protein: CASSYSKVLRGKLNTEAFF
CDR3 DNA: TGTGCCAGCAGTTACTCGAAAGTCCTCCGGGGGAAACTGAACACTGAAGCTTTCTTT

clone size: NA
J gene: TRBJ2-7
D gene: TRBD1
V gene: TRBV27
CDR3 protein: CASSLHPTGGDEQYF
CDR3 DNA: TGTGCCAGCAGTCTTCATCCGACAGGGGGCGACGAGCAGTACTTC

clone size: few
J gene: TRBJ2-3
D gene: TRBD2
V gene: TRBV9
CDR3 protein: CASADSGRTDTQYF
CDR3 DNA: TGTGCCAGCGCTGATAGCGGGAGAACAGATACGCAGTATTTT

clone size: NA
J gene: TRBJ2-3
D gene: NA
V gene: TRBV11-2
CDR3 protein: CASSYNYLSTDTQYF
CDR3 DNA: TGTGCCAGCAGCTACAACTACCTTAGCACAGATACGCAGTATTTT

clone size: few
J gene: TRBJ2-3
D gene: NA
V gene: TRBV2
CDR3 protein: CASMVPSRTDTQYF
CDR3 DNA: TGTGCCAGCATGGTCCCTAGTAGGACAGATACGCAGTATTTT

clone size: few
J gene: TRBJ2-3
D gene: TRBD2
V gene: TRBV28
CDR3 protein: CALGRGFTDTQYF
CDR3 DNA: TGTGCCTTGGGGCGGGGGTTCACAGATACGCAGTATTTT

clone size: NA
J gene: TRBJ2-3
D gene: TRBD2
V gene: TRBV20-1
CDR3 protein: CSSRWASGRADRQYF
CDR3 DNA: TGCAGTTCCCGGTGGGCTAGCGGTAGGGCAGATAGGCAGTATTTT